Shown below are 15 T cell receptor beta chains from a single sample sequenced in a study of blood T cell repertoires in COVID-19. Here immunoSEQ multiplex PCR was the method, and the copy in TCRdb shows in-frame clones only, minus some. The data show about 100,000 clones, about 90% seen once. Source material: peripheral blood. These receptors all stem from a human donor with active COVID-19. The donor label of this sample is uncertain.

The rearrangement uses TRBV5-6 and TRBJ2-7; 12 nucleotides agree with TRBD2. This CDR3 comprises 16 residues. CDR1 is SGHDT, CDR2 YYEEEE, per germline. The junction had 4 bases not matched to a gene; V was cut back by 0 bases and J by 3 bases. CDR3 sequence: CASSLGPSGGDYEQYF. CDR3 coding DNA: TGTGCCAGCAGCTTGGGTCCTAGCGGGGGGGACTACGAGCAGTACTTC.

This clone occurred a few times. The V call is TRBV4-3, the J call TRBJ2-2; a weak D match, TRBD2 (7 bases). V was pared by 1 base and J by 0 bases, with 9 bases between. Germline-derived CDR1 and CDR2 are LGHNA and YSLEER. The CDR3 is made up of 16 amino acids. The CDR3 spells CASSQGGGPNTGELFF. In DNA, the CDR3 is TGCGCCAGCAGCCAAGGGGGGGGGCCGAACACCGGGGAGCTGTTTTTT.

The rearrangement uses TRBV12-2 and TRBJ1-5; TRBD1, the D gene given by the table, was not confirmed from the DNA. TRBV12-2 is a pseudogene. There are 17 residues in the CDR3. The CDR3 region is CASRLTCGTGGNQPQHF. For the CDR3, the DNA is TGTGCAAGTCGCTTAACATGTGGGACAGGCGGCAATCAGCCCCAGCATTTT.

The rearrangement joins TRBV18 to TRBJ2-7; D possibly corresponds to TRBD2 (6 bases). The CDR3 is made up of 14 amino acids. The V gene lost 1 base and the J gene lost 4 bases, with 11 bases spanning the gap. Germline assignment: CDR1 KGHSH and CDR2 LQKENI. CDR3 protein: CASSPRREGYEQYF. DNA of the CDR3: TGTGCCAGCTCACCACGGAGGGAAGGGTACGAGCAGTACTTC. The variable domain in full, with the rest retrieved from reference TRBV18 and TRBJ2-7, is NAGVMQNPRHLVRRRGQEARLRCSPMKGHSHVYWYRQLPEEGLKFMVYLQKENIIDESGMPKERFSAEFPKEGPSILRIQQVVRGDSAAYFCASSPRREGYEQYFGPGTRLTVT.

V usage is TRBV5-1 and J usage is TRBJ2-5, with 9 bases aligning to TRBD2. CDR1 SGHRS and CDR2 YFSETQ come from the germline V gene. With 4 bases clipped from V and 5 bases from J, the junction kept 15 bases outside the gene matches. CDR3 size: 17 residues. CDR3 coding DNA: TGCGCCAGCAGCCCCTCGGCCGGAGGACTAGCGCGGGAGACCCAGTACTTC. It specifies CASSPSAGGLARETQYF.

The chain employs TRBV9 and TRBJ2-7; a possible D gene is TRBD1 (6 bases). Between the trimmed V and J ends, which lost 3 bases and 3 bases, there was a span of 13 bases. Looked up from germline, CDR1 is SGDLS and CDR2 is YYNGEE. The CDR3 extends over 14 amino acids. The CDR3 sequence: CASSAATGGYEQYF. The DNA of the CDR3 is TGTGCCAGCAGCGCCGCGACAGGAGGCTACGAGCAGTACTTC.

The chain couples TRBV7-9 to TRBJ2-2, with D possibly TRBD2 on 6 matching bases. Germline V gene lookup returns CDR1 SEHNR and CDR2 FQNEAQ (reference sequence). The CDR3 runs 17 residues. V was cut by 7 bases and J by 4 bases, with 22 bases left in between. The CDR3, as DNA: TGTGCCAGCACCAACTTACCGGGACTGGGTAGCACCGGGGAGCTGTTTTTT. Protein: CASTNLPGLGSTGELFF.

This chain joins TRBV5-4 and TRBJ2-7, with D possibly TRBD2 on 5 matching bases. V dropped 1 base and J dropped 2 bases, with 10 bases sitting between them. The CDR3 totals 14 residues. Per germline, CDR1 SGHNT and CDR2 YYREEE (reference sequence). CDR3 DNA: TGTGCCAGCAGCTTGTCCCCTAGCCCCTACGAGCAGTACTTC. Translation: CASSLSPSPYEQYF.

This clone appeared a few times. The chain is built from TRBV3-1 (or the pseudogene TRBV3-2) and TRBJ1-3; unclear D gene. Trimming took off 1 base at V and 0 bases at J, with 4 bases between the two ends. Per the germline V gene, CDR1 is LGHDT and CDR2 is YNNKEL (reference sequence). CDR3 length equals 14 residues. The CDR3 DNA reads TGTGCCAGCAGCCAAGTCGGCTCTGGAAACACCATATATTTT. It is translated as CASSQVGSGNTIYF.

The rearrangement links TRBV6-6 to TRBJ2-7, with 7 bases identical to TRBD1. This CDR3 region has 14 residues. CDR1 and CDR2 from the germline V gene are MNHNY and SVGAGI (reference sequence). Trimming took 2 bases from V and 4 from J; bases not matched to a gene: 5. CDR3: CASSYKGAPYEQYF. As DNA, the CDR3 is TGTGCCAGCAGTTACAAGGGGGCGCCATACGAGCAGTACTTC.

This chain links TRBV13 with TRBJ2-2; 8 nucleotides line up with TRBD1. CDR1 PRHDT and CDR2 FYEKMQ come from the germline V gene (reference sequence). This CDR3 contains 16 residues. V shed 5 bases and J 1 base; nucleotides not matched to a gene: 6. The CDR3 region is CASSPDRGGNTGELFF. In DNA, the CDR3 is TGTGCCAGCAGCCCCGACAGGGGAGGGAACACCGGGGAGCTGTTTTTT.

This rearrangement joins TRBV6-5 to TRBJ1-2; 7 positions match TRBD1. Germline values: CDR1 MNHEY, CDR2 SVGAGI. This CDR3 has 13 residues. V shed 6 bases, J shed 8 bases, and the junction held 9 bases outside the gene matches. The CDR3 sequence is CASSIQGVRGYTF. The CDR3 DNA reads as TGTGCCAGCAGCATTCAGGGGGTCAGAGGCTACACCTTC.

Written as DNA, the CDR3 is TGTGCCAGCAGTTGGCAGACTAGCGGGGGGGGAAATGAGCAGTTCTTC. Protein sequence: CASSWQTSGGGNEQFF. The gene calls are TRBV6-2 or TRBV6-3 and TRBJ2-1; TRBD2 matches at 14 bases. CDR3 length equals 16 residues. J gave up 7 bases and V 4 bases, and 6 bases lay outside the gene matches. Germline V gives CDR1 MNHEY, CDR2 SVGEGT.

The chain uses TRBV5-6 and TRBJ2-7, with 10 nucleotides matching TRBD1. There are 14 residues in the CDR3. The V gene's germline CDR1 is SGHDT and CDR2 YYEEEE. Trimming took 4 bases from V and 6 from J; bases not matched to a gene: 7. In DNA, the CDR3 is TGTGCCAGCAGCGTGACAGGGGGCATCGGCGAGCAGTACTTC. This translates into CASSVTGGIGEQYF.

The chain carries TRBV19 and TRBJ1-5, with TRBD1 matching over 10 bases. The germline gives CDR1 LNHDA, CDR2 SQIVND (reference sequence). The CDR3 has 15 amino acids. The V segment lost 6 bases and the J segment 4 bases; nucleotides outside the gene matches: 6. CDR3 sequence (DNA): TGTGCCAGTAGACCCGGGACAGGGGAAAATCAGCCCCAGCATTTT. Translated: CASRPGTGENQPQHF.